This TCR beta chain was retrieved from a study of cytomegalovirus exposure and HLA in healthy donors. Study background: The 120 validation repertoires, a later analysis reported, used the same platform as the 550 to 700 repertoires from the first cohort. Regarding the study as a whole: Despite most TCR sequences being rare, some public TCRs occurred in many donors. The study listed about 150 cytomegalovirus-associated TCR beta chains. In vitro confirmation showed a few CMV-associated chains to be CMV antigen specific.

The CDR3 spans 14 residues. The V gene's germline CDR1 is SNHLY and CDR2 FYNNEI. V was pared by 5 bases and J by 0 bases, with 9 bases between. This clone was seen only once. Its antigen is currently unknown. Generated by immunoSEQ multiplex PCR, the TCRdb table keeps only in-frame clones and is missing some. The sample has 160,000 or so clones; around 89% are singletons. The source material was PBMCs. The genes are TRBV2 and TRBJ2-3; D is perhaps TRBD2 (5 bases). The TCR sequence derives from a man aged 18 to 30 in good health and CMV-seronegative. CDR3 DNA: TGTGCCAGCAGTACGGGGTCCAGCACAGATACGCAGTATTTT. Its translation is CASSTGSSTDTQYF.